Shown below are 19 T cell receptor beta chains from a single sample sequenced in a study of T cell changes during pregnancy in multiple sclerosis (dated by TCRdb to about 2019). The library was generated by the immunoSEQ multiplex PCR assay. As stored in TCRdb, this immuneACCESS dataset retains in-frame rearrangements with V and J assigned. A fraction of the clones does not appear; measured against another copy, unresolved V genes explain less than half of the discrepancy, and the remainder lacks a known reason. Recorded for this sample are 55,000 to 75,000 clones; roughly 89% of them occurred a single time. The ten largest clonotypes hold approximately 1.5% of the sample. Sequences were derived from peripheral blood, sampled in the third trimester of pregnancy. These receptors came from a female donor in good health, enrolled as a control in a pregnancy study.

The V and J genes are TRBV4-3 and TRBJ2-6; D remains ambiguous. This CDR3 region has 20 residues. Germline CDR1 LGHNA, CDR2 YSLEER. The V gene lost 0 bases and the J gene lost 1 base, with 19 bases spanning the gap. DNA of the CDR3: TGCGCCAGCAGCCAAGAAGGCAGTTCGGTACTCGGGTCTGGGGCCAACGTCCTGACTTTC. This codes for CASSQEGSSVLGSGANVLTF.

This chain connects TRBV19 to TRBJ1-5; D not resolved. The CDR3 is made up of 15 amino acids. Trimming removed 3 bases from V and 4 bases from J, with 13 bases in between. Germline V gives CDR1 LNHDA, CDR2 SQIVND (reference sequence). CDR3: CASSMEDGWNQPQHF. The CDR3 DNA follows: TGTGCCAGTAGTATGGAAGACGGGTGGAATCAGCCCCAGCATTTT.

V usage is TRBV9 and J usage is TRBJ1-2, with D unresolved. V was trimmed by 3 bases and J by 0 bases, leaving 12 bases between them. Germline CDR1 is SGDLS and CDR2 is YYNGEE. CDR3 length equals 15 residues. The CDR3 sequence: CASSGEGSPNYGYTF. As DNA, the CDR3 is TGTGCCAGCAGCGGGGAGGGTTCGCCTAACTATGGCTACACCTTC.

The rearrangement joins TRBV19 to TRBJ2-6, with D uncertain. Germline values: CDR1 LNHDA, CDR2 SQIVND (reference sequence). Trimming stripped 1 base from V and 4 bases from J, with 5 bases between. The CDR3 length is 14 residues. The CDR3 reads CASSIALGANVLTF. The CDR3 nucleotides read TGTGCCAGTAGTATAGCCCTGGGGGCCAACGTCCTGACTTTC. Combining the CDR3 with reference TRBV19 and TRBJ2-6 gives the whole variable domain DGGITQSPKYLFRKEGQNVTLSCEQNLNHDAMYWYRQDPGQGLRLIYYSQIVNDFQKGDIAEGYSVSREKKESFPLTVTSAQKNPTAFYLCASSIALGANVLTFGAGSRLTVL.

V gene TRBV27 combines with J gene TRBJ1-1, with D possibly TRBD1 on 5 matching bases. The CDR3 is made up of 15 amino acids. The germline V gene encodes CDR1 MNHEY and CDR2 SMNVEV (reference sequence). Trimming took off 5 bases at V and 2 bases at J, with 15 bases between the two ends. CDR3 in amino acids: CASSPYQGTNTEAFF. The DNA for the CDR3 is TGTGCCAGCAGTCCCTACCAGGGTACAAACACTGAAGCTTTCTTT.

The chain recombines TRBV9 with TRBJ2-2, with TRBD2 matching 11 bases. The V and J ends lost 2 bases and 4 bases, in that order; junction bases with no gene match: 4. Per the germline V gene, CDR1 is SGDLS and CDR2 is YYNGEE. The CDR3 contains 16 residues. The CDR3 DNA reads TGTGCCAGCAGCGTGATAGCGGGGGGGACCACCGGGGAGCTGTTTTTT. Amino acids: CASSVIAGGTTGELFF.

This chain connects TRBV4-2 to TRBJ2-7; TRBD1 matches at 10 bases. With V trimmed by 2 bases and J by 5 bases, 12 bases remained unmatched. This CDR3 region has 17 residues. Per the germline V gene, CDR1 is LGHNA and CDR2 is YNFKEQ. CDR3 residues: CASSQRLMGDRGHEQYF. CDR3 in DNA: TGTGCCAGCAGCCAACGCTTGATGGGGGACAGGGGCCACGAGCAGTACTTC.

The rearrangement links TRBV6-5 to TRBJ2-2, with D possibly being TRBD1 (6 bases). Germline V lookup: CDR1 MNHEY, CDR2 SVGAGI. CDR3 length: 12 residues. Trimming cost V 7 bases and J 4 bases, with 7 bases left between them. In nucleotides, the CDR3 is TGTGCCAGCAAACAGGGCACCGGGGAGCTGTTTTTT. Translation gives CASKQGTGELFF.

The CDR3 nucleotides read TGTGCTAGTGGTGCTTCAGGGCCCAGAGGAACTGAAGCTTTCTTT. Translating gives CASGASGPRGTEAFF. V gene TRBV12-5 combines with J gene TRBJ1-1, with a possible D match to TRBD1 (5 bases). This CDR3 region has 15 residues. The germline V gene has CDR1 LGHNT and CDR2 FRNRAP. V lost 5 bases and J 5 bases, leaving 18 bases between the germline ends.

This clone was counted once. The rearrangement joins TRBV5-5 to TRBJ1-1; D not resolved. Germline V lookup: CDR1 SGHKS, CDR2 YYEKEE (reference sequence). V dropped 2 bases and J dropped 2 bases, with 25 bases sitting between them. There are 19 residues in the CDR3. This chain's CDR3 is CASSFYSLAAGFLNTEAFF. CDR3 DNA: TGTGCCAGCAGCTTCTACTCCCTAGCGGCAGGCTTCCTTAACACTGAAGCTTTCTTT.

Regarding this clone: The same CDR3 is also encoded by other DNA sequences in this sample. V gene TRBV4-3 combines with J gene TRBJ2-1, with D maybe TRBD2 (5 bases). This CDR3 region has 15 residues. The germline V gene has CDR1 LGHNA and CDR2 YSLEER. Between the trimmed V and J ends, which lost 4 bases and 8 bases, there was a span of 18 bases. The CDR3 bases are TGCGCCAGCAGCCTGGACTCAAACGCCGCCTATGAGCAGTTCTTC. This encodes CASSLDSNAAYEQFF.

The V gene is TRBV28, the J gene TRBJ2-7; 8 bases are shared with TRBD1. CDR3 length: 14 residues. Germline loops: CDR1 MDHEN, CDR2 SYDVKM. The V gene end was trimmed by 3 bases and the J gene end by 2 bases; junction bases not matched to a gene: 3. CDR3 in amino acids: CASSLTGAPYEQYF. CDR3 sequence (DNA): TGTGCCAGCAGTTTGACAGGGGCCCCCTACGAGCAGTACTTC.

The chain links TRBV6-5 to TRBJ2-7; 9 nucleotides align to TRBD1. Losses at the gene ends were 7 bases for V and 9 bases for J; bases not matched to a gene: 10. Germline assignment: CDR1 MNHEY and CDR2 SVGAGI. The CDR3 totals 13 residues. The CDR3 sequence is CASKGQGKLGQYF. The CDR3 bases are TGTGCCAGCAAGGGACAGGGAAAGCTAGGGCAGTACTTC.

The chain has TRBV7-9 and TRBJ2-1, with TRBD1 matching 10 bases. Losses at the gene ends were 5 bases for V and 6 bases for J; bases not matched to a gene: 10. The CDR3 is made up of 16 amino acids. Germline-derived CDR1 and CDR2 are SEHNR and FQNEAQ (reference sequence). CDR3 nucleotide sequence: TGTGCCAGCAGCACCCGACAGGGGGCGCCTGGCAATGAGCAGTTCTTC. This translates into CASSTRQGAPGNEQFF. Full variable domain (missing parts from reference TRBV7-9 and TRBJ2-1): DTGVSQNPRHKITKRGQNVTFRCDPISEHNRLYWYRQTLGQGPEFLTYFQNEAQLEKSRLLSDRFSAERPKGSFSTLEIQRTEQGDSAMYLCASSTRQGAPGNEQFFGPGTRLTVL.

This sequence joins TRBV30 and TRBJ2-6; D unresolved. CDR1 is GTSNPN, CDR2 SVGIG, per germline (reference sequence). The CDR3 totals 13 residues. Trimming removed 5 bases from V and 1 base from J, with 6 bases in between. The CDR3 nucleotides are TGTGCCTGGGCGGTGTCTGGGGCCAACGTCCTGACTTTC. Translation gives CAWAVSGANVLTF.

The V call is TRBV7-9, the J call TRBJ2-7, with 8 bases matching TRBD1. Trimming at V came to 3 bases and at J to 4 bases, leaving 5 bases not matched to a gene. The CDR3 length is 14 residues. The V gene's germline CDR1 is SEHNR and CDR2 FQNEAQ (reference sequence). In nucleotides, the CDR3 is TGTGCCAGCAGCTTGCAGGGGGCGCGTTACGAGCAGTACTTC. This encodes CASSLQGARYEQYF. The full variable domain, completed using reference TRBV7-9 and TRBJ2-7, is DTGVSQNPRHKITKRGQNVTFRCDPISEHNRLYWYRQTLGQGPEFLTYFQNEAQLEKSRLLSDRFSAERPKGSFSTLEIQRTEQGDSAMYLCASSLQGARYEQYFGPGTRLTVT.

The V and J genes are TRBV9 and TRBJ2-1, with TRBD2 matching over 8 bases. The germline CDR1 and CDR2 sequences are SGDLS and YYNGEE. CDR3 length: 15 residues. After removal of 0 bases from V and 2 bases from J, the junction contained 1 base not matched to a gene. This CDR3 reads CASSVGAGAYNEQFF. CDR3 bases: TGTGCCAGCAGCGTAGGAGCGGGGGCCTACAATGAGCAGTTCTTC.

This clone was counted a single time. The chain links TRBV28 to TRBJ2-7; 9 bases map to TRBD2. This CDR3 is 15 amino acids long. Germline lookup yields CDR1 MDHEN and CDR2 SYDVKM. The junction had 3 bases not matched to a gene; V was cut back by 3 bases and J by 0 bases. This chain's CDR3 is CASSFSSGNSYEQYF. For the CDR3, the DNA is TGTGCCAGCAGTTTTTCTAGCGGGAACTCCTACGAGCAGTACTTC.

The chain combines TRBV7-9 with TRBJ1-6, with TRBD1 matching 10 bases. The CDR3 is 15 residues long. With 5 bases clipped from V and 9 bases from J, the junction kept 7 bases outside the gene matches. CDR1 and CDR2 (germline): SEHNR, FQNEAQ (reference sequence). The CDR3 spells CASSLGTGEASPLHF. For the CDR3, the DNA is TGTGCCAGCAGCCTCGGGACAGGGGAGGCTTCACCCCTCCACTTT. The entire variable domain, with the rest obtained from reference TRBV7-9 and TRBJ1-6, is as follows: DTGVSQNPRHKITKRGQNVTFRCDPISEHNRLYWYRQTLGQGPEFLTYFQNEAQLEKSRLLSDRFSAERPKGSFSTLEIQRTEQGDSAMYLCASSLGTGEASPLHFGNGTRLTVT.